The TCR beta chain under discussion was sequenced for a study of cytomegalovirus exposure and HLA in healthy donors. CDR3 length: 13 amino acids. From germline, CDR1 is MNHEY and CDR2 SMNVEV (reference sequence). The V gene lost 3 bases and the J gene lost 4 bases, with 7 bases spanning the gap. 13 Jbeta primers and 60 Vbeta primers were used for the PCR. TCRdb's table, derived via immunoSEQ multiplex PCR, lists solely in-frame clones and lacks some. The table shows 170,000 or so clones, with roughly 80% occurring only once. This clone appeared once. This TCR was sampled from a man aged 25 to 40 in good health and CMV-seropositive. The chain uses TRBV27 and TRBJ2-1, with D maybe TRBD1 (5 bases). The specimen sequenced was PBMCs. Here the CDR3 DNA reads TGTGCCAGCAGTTTTAAGGGGTACAATGAGCAGTTCTTC. It translates to CASSFKGYNEQFF.